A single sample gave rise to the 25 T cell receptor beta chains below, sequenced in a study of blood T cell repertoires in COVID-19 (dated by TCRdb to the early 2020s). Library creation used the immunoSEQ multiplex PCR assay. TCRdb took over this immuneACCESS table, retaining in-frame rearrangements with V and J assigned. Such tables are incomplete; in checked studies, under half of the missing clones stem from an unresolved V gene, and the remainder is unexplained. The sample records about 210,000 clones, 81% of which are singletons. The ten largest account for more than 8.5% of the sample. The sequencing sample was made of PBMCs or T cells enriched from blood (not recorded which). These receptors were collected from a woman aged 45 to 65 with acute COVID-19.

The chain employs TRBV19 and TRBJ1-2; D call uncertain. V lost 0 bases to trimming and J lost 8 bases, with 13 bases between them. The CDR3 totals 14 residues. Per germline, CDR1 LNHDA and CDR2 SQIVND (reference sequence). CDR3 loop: CASSIDTRSFGYTF. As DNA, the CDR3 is TGTGCCAGTAGTATAGATACACGGAGCTTCGGCTACACCTTC.

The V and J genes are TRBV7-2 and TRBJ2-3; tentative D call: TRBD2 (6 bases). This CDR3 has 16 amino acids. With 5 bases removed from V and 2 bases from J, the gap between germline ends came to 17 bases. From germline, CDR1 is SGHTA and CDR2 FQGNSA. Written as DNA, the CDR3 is TGTGCCAGCAGCGTTGCAGGGACTCGCTCCACAGATACGCAGTATTTT. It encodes CASSVAGTRSTDTQYF.

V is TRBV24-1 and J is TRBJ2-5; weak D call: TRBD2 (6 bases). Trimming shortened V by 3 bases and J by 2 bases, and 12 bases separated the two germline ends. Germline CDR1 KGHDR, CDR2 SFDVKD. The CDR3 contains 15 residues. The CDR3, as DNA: TGTGCCACCAGTGATCAGACTAGGCCACAAGAGACCCAGTACTTC. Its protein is CATSDQTRPQETQYF.

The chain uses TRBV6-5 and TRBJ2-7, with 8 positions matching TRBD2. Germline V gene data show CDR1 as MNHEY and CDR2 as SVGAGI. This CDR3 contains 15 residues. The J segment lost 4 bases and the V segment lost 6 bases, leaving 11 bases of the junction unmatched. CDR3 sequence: CASRNPGLVSYEQYF. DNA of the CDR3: TGTGCCAGCAGGAATCCGGGACTAGTTTCTTACGAGCAGTACTTC.

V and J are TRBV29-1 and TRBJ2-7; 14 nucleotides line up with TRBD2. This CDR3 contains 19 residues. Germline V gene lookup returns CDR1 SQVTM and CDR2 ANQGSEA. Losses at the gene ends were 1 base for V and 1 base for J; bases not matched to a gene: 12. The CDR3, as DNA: TGCAGCGTTGAAGTGGGGGGATTGGGACTAGCGGGAGAATCCTACGAGCAGTACTTC. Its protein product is CSVEVGGLGLAGESYEQYF.

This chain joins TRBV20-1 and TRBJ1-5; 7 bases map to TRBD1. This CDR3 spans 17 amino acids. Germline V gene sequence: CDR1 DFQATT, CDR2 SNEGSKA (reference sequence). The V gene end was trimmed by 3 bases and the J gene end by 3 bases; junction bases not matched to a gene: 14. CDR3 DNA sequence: TGCAGTGCTAGTCAGTTCGGGCAGGGGGGTCACAATCAGCCCCAGCATTTT. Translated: CSASQFGQGGHNQPQHF.

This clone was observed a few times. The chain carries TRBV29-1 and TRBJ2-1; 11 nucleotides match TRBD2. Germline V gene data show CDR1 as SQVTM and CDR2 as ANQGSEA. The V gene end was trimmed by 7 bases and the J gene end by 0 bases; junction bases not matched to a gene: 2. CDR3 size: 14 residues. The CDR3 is CSATSGISYNEQFF. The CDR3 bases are TGCAGCGCGACTAGCGGGATCTCCTACAATGAGCAGTTCTTC.

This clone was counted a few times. CDR3 loop: CASSIAFLTSDGYTF. As DNA, the CDR3 is TGTGCCAGTAGTATCGCCTTTTTGACTTCGGATGGCTACACCTTC. The chain uses TRBV19 and TRBJ1-2; D not resolved. The germline V and J ends were trimmed by 3 bases and 6 bases, with 17 bases remaining between them. Germline V CDR1 and CDR2: LNHDA, SQIVND (reference sequence). The CDR3 covers 15 residues.

Written as DNA, the CDR3 is TGTGCCAGCAGTCGATCTAGCGGGGGGTCCTACGAGCAGTACTTC. This encodes CASSRSSGGSYEQYF. The chain links TRBV6-6 to TRBJ2-7, with 11 bases aligning to TRBD2. The CDR3 is 15 residues long. The V gene end was trimmed by 5 bases and the J gene end by 1 base; junction bases not matched to a gene: 4. CDR1 MNHNY and CDR2 SVGAGI come from the germline V gene (reference sequence).

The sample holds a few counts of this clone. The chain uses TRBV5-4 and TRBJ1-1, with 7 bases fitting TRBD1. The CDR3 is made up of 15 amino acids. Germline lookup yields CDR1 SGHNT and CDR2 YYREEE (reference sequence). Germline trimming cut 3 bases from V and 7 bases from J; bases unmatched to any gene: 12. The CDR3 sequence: CASSSVTGVSGEAFF. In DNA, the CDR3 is TGTGCCAGCAGCTCCGTCACAGGGGTTTCAGGTGAAGCTTTCTTT.

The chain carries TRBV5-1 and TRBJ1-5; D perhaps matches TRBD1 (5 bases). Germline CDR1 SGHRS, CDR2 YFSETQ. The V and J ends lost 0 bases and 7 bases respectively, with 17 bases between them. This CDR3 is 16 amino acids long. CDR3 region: CASSLVPGSGHQPQHF. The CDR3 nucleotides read TGCGCCAGCAGCTTGGTCCCCGGTTCAGGGCACCAGCCCCAGCATTTT.

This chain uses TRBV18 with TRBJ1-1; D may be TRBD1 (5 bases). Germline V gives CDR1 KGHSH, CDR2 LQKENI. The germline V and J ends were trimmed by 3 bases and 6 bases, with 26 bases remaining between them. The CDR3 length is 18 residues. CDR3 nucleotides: TGTGCCAGCTCACCGAGGTTCGGGGCGGGGGTGGCGAGTCCTGAAGCTTTCTTT. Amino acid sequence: CASSPRFGAGVASPEAFF.

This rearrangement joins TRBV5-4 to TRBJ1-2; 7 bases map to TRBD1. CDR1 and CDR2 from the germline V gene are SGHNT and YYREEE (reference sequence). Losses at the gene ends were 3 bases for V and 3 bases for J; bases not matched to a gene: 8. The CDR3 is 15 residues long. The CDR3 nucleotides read TGTGCCAGCAGCTGGGCCCAGGGGGGATACTATGGCTACACCTTC. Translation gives CASSWAQGGYYGYTF.

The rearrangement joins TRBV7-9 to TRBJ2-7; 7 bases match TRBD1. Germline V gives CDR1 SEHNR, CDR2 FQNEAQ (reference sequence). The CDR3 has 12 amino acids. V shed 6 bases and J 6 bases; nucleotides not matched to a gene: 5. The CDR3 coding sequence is TGTGCCAGCAGGTCACAGGGGTTCGAGCAGTACTTC. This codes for CASRSQGFEQYF.

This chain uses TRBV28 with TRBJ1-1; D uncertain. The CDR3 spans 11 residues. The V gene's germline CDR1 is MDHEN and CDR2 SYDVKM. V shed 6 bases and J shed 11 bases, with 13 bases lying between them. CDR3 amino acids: CASRFRLEAFF. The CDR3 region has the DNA TGTGCCAGCAGATTCAGGCTTGAGGCTTTCTTT.

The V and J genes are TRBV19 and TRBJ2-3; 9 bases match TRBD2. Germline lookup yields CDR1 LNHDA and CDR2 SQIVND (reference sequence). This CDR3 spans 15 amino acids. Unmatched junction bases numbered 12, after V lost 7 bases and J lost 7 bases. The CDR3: CASNQRGAGGNTQYF. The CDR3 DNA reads TGTGCCAGTAACCAGCGGGGGGCCGGGGGAAATACGCAGTATTTT.

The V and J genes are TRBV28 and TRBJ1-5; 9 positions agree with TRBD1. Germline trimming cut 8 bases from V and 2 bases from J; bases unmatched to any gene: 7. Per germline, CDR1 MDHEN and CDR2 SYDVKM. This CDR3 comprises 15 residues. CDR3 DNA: TGTGCCAGCCAGGGGGACAGGGTTGGCAATCAGCCCCAGCATTTT. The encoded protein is CASQGDRVGNQPQHF.

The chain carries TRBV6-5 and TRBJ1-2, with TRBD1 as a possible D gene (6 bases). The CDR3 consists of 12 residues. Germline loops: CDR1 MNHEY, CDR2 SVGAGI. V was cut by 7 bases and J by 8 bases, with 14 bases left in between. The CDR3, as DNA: TGTGCCAGCAACCAGGGGCGCGAAGGCTACACCTTC. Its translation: CASNQGREGYTF.

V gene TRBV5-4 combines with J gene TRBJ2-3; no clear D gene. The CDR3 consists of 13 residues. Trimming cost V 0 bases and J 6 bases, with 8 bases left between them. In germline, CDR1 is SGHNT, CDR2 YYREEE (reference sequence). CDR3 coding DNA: TGTGCCAGCAGCTTGGCCAACGGGGATACGCAGTATTTT. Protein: CASSLANGDTQYF.

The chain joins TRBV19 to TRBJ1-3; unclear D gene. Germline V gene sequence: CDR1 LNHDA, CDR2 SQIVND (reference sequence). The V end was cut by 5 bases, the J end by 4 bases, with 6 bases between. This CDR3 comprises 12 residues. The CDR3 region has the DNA TGTGCCAGTAGTCTTTCCGGAAACACCATATATTTT. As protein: CASSLSGNTIYF. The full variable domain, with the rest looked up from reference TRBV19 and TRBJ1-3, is DGGITQSPKYLFRKEGQNVTLSCEQNLNHDAMYWYRQDPGQGLRLIYYSQIVNDFQKGDIAEGYSVSREKKESFPLTVTSAQKNPTAFYLCASSLSGNTIYFGEGSWLTVV.

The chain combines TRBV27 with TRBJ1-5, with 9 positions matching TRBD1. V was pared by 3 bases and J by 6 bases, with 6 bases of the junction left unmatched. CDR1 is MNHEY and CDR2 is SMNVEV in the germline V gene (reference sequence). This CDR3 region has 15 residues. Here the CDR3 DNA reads TGTGCCAGCAGTTTCGACAGGGGGGTGGGTCAGCCCCAGCATTTT. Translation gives CASSFDRGVGQPQHF.

The chain's CDR3 is CASSPRGDGYTF. Written as DNA, the CDR3 is TGTGCCAGCTCACCAAGGGGCGATGGCTACACCTTC. V and J are TRBV18 and TRBJ1-2, with a possible D match to TRBD1 (5 bases). The CDR3 runs 12 residues. V gave up 2 bases and J gave up 6 bases, with 7 bases separating them. The V gene's germline CDR1 is KGHSH and CDR2 LQKENI.

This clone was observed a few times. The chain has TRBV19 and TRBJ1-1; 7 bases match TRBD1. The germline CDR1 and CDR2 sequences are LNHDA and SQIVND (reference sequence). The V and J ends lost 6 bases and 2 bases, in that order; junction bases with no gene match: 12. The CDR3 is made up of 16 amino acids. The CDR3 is CASRDGGRGRNTEAFF. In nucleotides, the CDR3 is TGTGCCAGTAGGGACGGCGGCAGGGGGAGAAACACTGAAGCTTTCTTT. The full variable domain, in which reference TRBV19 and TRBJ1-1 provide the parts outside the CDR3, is DGGITQSPKYLFRKEGQNVTLSCEQNLNHDAMYWYRQDPGQGLRLIYYSQIVNDFQKGDIAEGYSVSREKKESFPLTVTSAQKNPTAFYLCASRDGGRGRNTEAFFGQGTRLTVV.

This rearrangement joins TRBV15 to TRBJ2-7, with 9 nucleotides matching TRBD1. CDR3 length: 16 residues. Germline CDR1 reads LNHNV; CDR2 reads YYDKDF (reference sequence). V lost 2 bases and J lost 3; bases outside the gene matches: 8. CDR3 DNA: TGTGCCACCAGCAGAAGGGACAGGGTAACGGGCTACGAGCAGTACTTC. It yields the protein CATSRRDRVTGYEQYF.

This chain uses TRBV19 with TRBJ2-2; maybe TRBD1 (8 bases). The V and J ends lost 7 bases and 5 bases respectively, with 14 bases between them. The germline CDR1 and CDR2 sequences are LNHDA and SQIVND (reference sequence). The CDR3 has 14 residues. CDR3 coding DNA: TGTGCCAGTACTGACAGGGGAGGGACCGGGGAGCTGTTTTTT. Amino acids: CASTDRGGTGELFF.